Listed here is a single T cell receptor beta chain. Its antigen is as yet unknown. This specimen comes from a study of neoadjuvant nivolumab and ipilimumab in lung cancer. Overall study context: The combination arm added day-1 ipilimumab 1 mg/kg to nivolumab 3 mg/kg on days 1, 15, 29.

Trimming pared 5 bases from V and 4 bases from J, leaving 20 bases between. This CDR3 spans 16 amino acids. CDR1 and CDR2 (germline): MDHEN, SYDVKM. Assay used: immunoSEQ multiplex PCR; TCRdb lists only in-frame clones, some missing. The sample records 45,000 to 55,000 clones, roughly 91% being singletons. Study results and caveats: TCR receptors were sequenced in few samples.

The chain couples TRBV28 to TRBJ1-1; D is perhaps TRBD1 (5 bases). The TCR comes from an adult with non-small cell lung cancer. Some clones in this sample may be carry-over from other donors' samples. The sample in question was blood, obtained before neoadjuvant nivolumab, alone or with ipilimumab. CDR3 bases: TGTGCCAGCAGTACACTGGGTGGGGGTTTGGGCACTGAAGCTTTCTTT. Amino acids: CASSTLGGGLGTEAFF.